This is a list of T cell receptor beta chains from one sample in a study of shared T cell receptors in the human thymus. TCRdb's table, derived via immunoSEQ multiplex PCR, lists solely in-frame clones and lacks some. The profile shows just under 550,000 clones, 75% to 80% of them singletons. This same sample was also part of a study on human thymus T cells.

The sequenced sample consisted of thymocytes. The origin of the receptors is a boy under two years old with a congenital heart defect. Both conserved end residues are part of each CDR3. Each record gives: J gene, D gene, V gene, clone size, CDR3 DNA, CDR3 protein. D genes are given only for firm matches. Clone size is shown for a subset of rows, as once, few, many or a class of expanded clone.

J gene: TRBJ2-2; D gene: TRBD2; V gene: TRBV4-3; clone size: few; CDR3 DNA: TGCGCCAGCAGCCAAGCGGTCCGGGAGGGCCTTGGCACCGGGGAGCTGTTTTTT; CDR3 protein: CASSQAVREGLGTGELFF
J gene: TRBJ2-2; D gene: TRBD1; V gene: TRBV6-4; clone size: .; CDR3 DNA: TGTGCCAGCAGTGACTCTGGGACAGCCACCGGGGAGCTGTTTTTT; CDR3 protein: CASSDSGTATGELFF
J gene: TRBJ1-4; D gene: .; V gene: TRBV4-3; clone size: .; CDR3 DNA: TGCGCCAGCAGCCAAGAGGATAAGGAGACTAATGAAAAACTGTTTTTT; CDR3 protein: CASSQEDKETNEKLFF
J gene: TRBJ2-7; D gene: .; V gene: TRBV28; clone size: .; CDR3 DNA: TGTGCCAGCAGTGCTAGTTTGGCCCTCCGGGCTCGGGGAAAATACGAGCAGTACTTC; CDR3 protein: CASSASLALRARGKYEQYF
J gene: TRBJ2-5; D gene: .; V gene: TRBV6-5; clone size: once; CDR3 DNA: TGTGCCAGCAGGGAAAAAGCTAGTAGAGAGACCCAGTACTTC; CDR3 protein: CASREKASRETQYF
J gene: TRBJ1-2; D gene: .; V gene: TRBV28; clone size: .; CDR3 DNA: TGTGCCAGCTCCCCCTTGAACTATGGCTACACCTTC; CDR3 protein: CASSPLNYGYTF
J gene: TRBJ1-5; D gene: .; V gene: TRBV5-1; clone size: few; CDR3 DNA: TGCGCCAGCAGCACTTGGGGGGGCAGGGGTCAGCCCCAGCATTTT; CDR3 protein: CASSTWGGRGQPQHF
J gene: TRBJ1-2; D gene: TRBD1; V gene: TRBV4-3; clone size: .; CDR3 DNA: TGCGCCAGCAGCCAGGACACCACAGGGGGCGCAGGCTATGGCTACACCTTC; CDR3 protein: CASSQDTTGGAGYGYTF
J gene: TRBJ2-6; D gene: .; V gene: TRBV27; clone size: .; CDR3 DNA: TGTGCCAGCCGGCAGGGTGGGTCTCTCAACGTCCTGACTTTC; CDR3 protein: CASRQGGSLNVLTF
J gene: TRBJ2-1; D gene: .; V gene: TRBV13; clone size: .; CDR3 DNA: TGTGCCAGCAGCCTAGACGGTGAGCAGTTCTTC; CDR3 protein: CASSLDGEQFF
J gene: TRBJ2-2; D gene: TRBD1; V gene: TRBV4-2; clone size: .; CDR3 DNA: TGTGCCAGCAGCCAACAACCGGGACAGGGTTCCGGGGAGCTGTTTTTT; CDR3 protein: CASSQQPGQGSGELFF
J gene: TRBJ1-5; D gene: .; V gene: TRBV10-2; clone size: .; CDR3 DNA: TGCGCCAGCAGTCTAACAGATCAGCCCCAGCATTTT; CDR3 protein: CASSLTDQPQHF
J gene: TRBJ2-7; D gene: TRBD1; V gene: TRBV5-4; clone size: .; CDR3 DNA: TGTGCCAGCAGCCGATTGACAGGGAATACCTACGAGCAGTACTTC; CDR3 protein: CASSRLTGNTYEQYF
J gene: TRBJ1-1; D gene: .; V gene: TRBV2; clone size: .; CDR3 DNA: TGTGCCAGCATAGAGCGACAGGCACACTTT; CDR3 protein: CASIERQAHF
J gene: TRBJ2-2; D gene: TRBD1; V gene: TRBV4-2; clone size: .; CDR3 DNA: TGTGCCAGCAGCCAAGTCCCGGGACAGGGGCTGCTAATGGGGAACACCGGGGAGCTGTTTTTT; CDR3 protein: CASSQVPGQGLLMGNTGELFF
J gene: TRBJ1-1; D gene: TRBD1; V gene: TRBV4-1; clone size: .; CDR3 DNA: TGCGCCAGCAGCCCTTACAGGGGCGAGGGCACTGAAGCTTTCTTT; CDR3 protein: CASSPYRGEGTEAFF
J gene: TRBJ1-1; D gene: TRBD1; V gene: TRBV19; clone size: once; CDR3 DNA: TGTGCCAGTAGTTCCATCAACCGCGGACAGGGGGCTTTCTTT; CDR3 protein: CASSSINRGQGAFF
J gene: TRBJ1-5; D gene: TRBD1; V gene: TRBV25-1; clone size: once; CDR3 DNA: TGTGCCAGCAGTGAAACAGGGACAGATCCCAATCAGCCCCAGCATTTT; CDR3 protein: CASSETGTDPNQPQHF
J gene: TRBJ2-1; D gene: TRBD2; V gene: TRBV7-6; clone size: .; CDR3 DNA: TGTGCCAGCAGCCCCTCCGGGACTAGAGCGGGGACCTACAATGAGCAGTTCTTC; CDR3 protein: CASSPSGTRAGTYNEQFF
J gene: TRBJ2-3; D gene: .; V gene: TRBV27; clone size: .; CDR3 DNA: TGTGCCAGCAGTTTACGCGTCAGGGGGAGGACGCAGTATTTT; CDR3 protein: CASSLRVRGRTQYF
J gene: TRBJ2-3; D gene: .; V gene: TRBV5-1; clone size: .; CDR3 DNA: TGCGCCAGCAGCTTGGCCAAGGAGAACGAGCCAGATACGCAGTATTTT; CDR3 protein: CASSLAKENEPDTQYF
J gene: TRBJ2-1; D gene: TRBD1; V gene: TRBV29-1; clone size: .; CDR3 DNA: TGCAGCGGTTTCGGGCAGGGGGACAGGTACAATGAGCAGTTCTTC; CDR3 protein: CSGFGQGDRYNEQFF
J gene: TRBJ2-7; D gene: .; V gene: TRBV30; clone size: once; CDR3 DNA: TGTGCCTGGAGTGTACGCAGCTCCTACGAGCAGTACTTC; CDR3 protein: CAWSVRSSYEQYF
J gene: TRBJ2-3; D gene: TRBD2; V gene: TRBV30; clone size: .; CDR3 DNA: TGTGCCTGGAGTACATCGGGAGGGCCGGTCGGTGCAGATACGCAGTATTTT; CDR3 protein: CAWSTSGGPVGADTQYF
J gene: TRBJ2-5; D gene: TRBD2; V gene: TRBV13; clone size: .; CDR3 DNA: TGTGCCAGCAGCTTACGTACTAGCGGGAGGGAAGAGACCCAGTACTTC; CDR3 protein: CASSLRTSGREETQYF
J gene: TRBJ1-5; D gene: .; V gene: TRBV5-4; clone size: .; CDR3 DNA: TGTGCCAGCAGCTTGGACGGGAATCAGCCCCAGCATTTT; CDR3 protein: CASSLDGNQPQHF
J gene: TRBJ2-6; D gene: .; V gene: TRBV19; clone size: .; CDR3 DNA: TGTGCCAGTAGCTCGACAGTTTCTGGGGCCAACGTCCTGACTTTC; CDR3 protein: CASSSTVSGANVLTF
J gene: TRBJ2-7; D gene: .; V gene: TRBV4-3; clone size: .; CDR3 DNA: TGCGCCAGCAGCCATCCCGGCCTGTCAGGCGAGCAGTACTTC; CDR3 protein: CASSHPGLSGEQYF
J gene: TRBJ2-1; D gene: TRBD2; V gene: TRBV7-2; clone size: .; CDR3 DNA: TGTGCCAGCACCCCAATGGGACTAGAGGGTGAGCAGTTCTTC; CDR3 protein: CASTPMGLEGEQFF